This TCR beta chain was captured in a study of monozygotic twins with inflammatory bowel disease. The CDR3 is made up of 16 amino acids. Germline V gene sequence: CDR1 SGHRS, CDR2 YFSETQ. Each sample's cDNA came from eight separate reactions. TCRdb re-analyzed the 5' RACE reads; it lists each CDR3 protein once, without DNA. This sample carries some 400,000 distinct CDR3 sequences, with 2% to 2.5% going to the ten biggest clones. Sequenced input: blood. The origin of this receptor is a human donor with ulcerative colitis or Crohn's disease, or a healthy co-twin of an affected twin (not recorded which). This chain uses TRBV5-1 with TRBJ1-3; TCRdb's D call of TRBD1 is untestable without DNA. CDR3 protein: CASSRQGQGSGNTIYF. Full variable domain (outside the CDR3, taken from reference TRBV5-1 and TRBJ1-3): KAGVTQTPRYLIKTRGQQVTLSCSPISGHRSVSWYQQTPGQGLQFLFEYFSETQRNKGNFPGRFSGRQFSNSRSEMNVSTLELGDSALYLCASSRQGQGSGNTIYFGEGSWLTVV.